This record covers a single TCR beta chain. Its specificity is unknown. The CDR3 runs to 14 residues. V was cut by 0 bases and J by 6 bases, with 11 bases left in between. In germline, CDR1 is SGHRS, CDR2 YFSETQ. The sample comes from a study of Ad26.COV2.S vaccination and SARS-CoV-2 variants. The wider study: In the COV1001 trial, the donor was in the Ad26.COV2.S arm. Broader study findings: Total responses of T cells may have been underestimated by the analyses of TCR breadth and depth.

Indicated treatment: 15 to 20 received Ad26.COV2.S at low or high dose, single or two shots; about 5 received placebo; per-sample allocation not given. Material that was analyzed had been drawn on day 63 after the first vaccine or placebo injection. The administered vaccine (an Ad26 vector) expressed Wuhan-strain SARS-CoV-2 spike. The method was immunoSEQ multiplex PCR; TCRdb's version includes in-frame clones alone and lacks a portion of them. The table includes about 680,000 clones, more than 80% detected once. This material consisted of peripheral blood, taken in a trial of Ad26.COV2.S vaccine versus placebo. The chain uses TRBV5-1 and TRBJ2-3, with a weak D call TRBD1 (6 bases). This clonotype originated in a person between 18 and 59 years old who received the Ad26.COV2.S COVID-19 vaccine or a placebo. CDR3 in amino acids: CASSLGGHLDTQYF. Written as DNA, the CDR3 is TGCGCCAGCAGCTTGGGGGGACACCTTGATACGCAGTATTTT.